The 5 T cell receptor beta chains presented below share a single source sample, sequenced in a study of cytotoxic CD8 clonotypes in ibrutinib-treated CLL. Some clones are missing from TCRdb's copy, which holds only in-frame ones; the method was immunoSEQ multiplex PCR. This table holds roughly 250,000 clones, less than 75% found once. The starting material was PBMCs, obtained after 24 months of ibrutinib treatment. All receptors come from a human donor with chronic lymphocytic leukemia.

The CDR3 DNA reads as TGTGCCAGTAGAACTTCTAGCGGTAGTGCAGATACGCAGTATTTT. This codes for CASRTSSGSADTQYF. The rearrangement joins TRBV19 to TRBJ2-3, with 7 bases matching TRBD2. Germline loops: CDR1 LNHDA, CDR2 SQIVND (reference sequence). V shed 6 bases, J shed 4 bases, and the junction held 10 bases outside the gene matches. CDR3 length: 15 amino acids.

V is TRBV30 and J is TRBJ1-2; possible D gene TRBD1, 5 bases. The CDR3 contains 13 residues. V was clipped by 2 bases and J by 8 bases, with 15 bases between them. The V gene's germline CDR1 is GTSNPN and CDR2 SVGIG (reference sequence). The CDR3 nucleotides are TGTGCCTGGAGTAAGGACACTTCAAAAGGCTACACCTTC. It is translated as CAWSKDTSKGYTF.

The rearrangement links TRBV5-1 to TRBJ2-7; D ambiguous. This CDR3 region has 17 residues. Per germline, CDR1 SGHRS and CDR2 YFSETQ. V lost 4 bases, J lost 12 bases, and 32 bases lay in between. CDR3 in DNA: TGCGCCAGCAGCGGCGCTGGCAGGCCATGCGTAAAAAGGTTCGGGTACTTC. This translates into CASSGAGRPCVKRFGYF. The variable domain in full, completed from reference TRBV5-1 and TRBJ2-7, reads KAGVTQTPRYLIKTRGQQVTLSCSPISGHRSVSWYQQTPGQGLQFLFEYFSETQRNKGNFPGRFSGRQFSNSRSEMNVSTLELGDSALYLCASSGAGRPCVKRFGYFGPGTRLTVT.

V gene TRBV9 combines with J gene TRBJ2-7, with D possibly TRBD2 on 6 matching bases. Looked up from germline, CDR1 is SGDLS and CDR2 is YYNGEE. V was trimmed by 2 bases and J by 3 bases, leaving 18 bases between them. The CDR3 is 16 amino acids. The CDR3 sequence: CASSVDSGAGSYEQYF. In nucleotides, the CDR3 is TGTGCCAGCAGCGTCGACAGCGGAGCCGGGAGCTACGAGCAGTACTTC.

The rearrangement links TRBV13 to TRBJ2-7; TRBD1 is a possible D gene (5 bases). The CDR3 has 15 residues. Germline CDR1 is PRHDT and CDR2 is FYEKMQ (reference sequence). V lost 2 bases to trimming and J lost 5 bases, with 16 bases between them. CDR3: CASSLSTGPPNEQYF. CDR3 coding DNA: TGTGCCAGCAGCTTATCTACAGGCCCACCTAACGAGCAGTACTTC.